This TCR beta chain was observed in a study of T cell repertoires in aging, cancer and after chemotherapy. Study as a whole: Patients with chronic lymphocytic leukemia were sampled before and after fludarabine- or bendamustine-based chemotherapy.

Multiplex touch-down PCR with TRB-A/B primers amplified rearranged V-D-J TRB sequences. TCRdb re-called the multiplex PCR reads with MiXCR, one entry per CDR3 protein. Of 4,900 or so distinct CDR3 sequences listed, roughly 40% are singletons. This clonotype has just a few counts. Per germline, CDR1 MNHEY and CDR2 SVGAGI. The CDR3 extends over 16 amino acids. Trimming stripped 0 bases from V and 6 bases from J, with 16 bases between. The template was genomic DNA from peripheral blood, not RNA. This clonotype was sampled from a human donor with a blood cancer. The sample taken for sequencing was blood. J is TRBJ2-3 and V is TRBV6-5; D may match TRBD1 or TRBD2 (5 bases each). The CDR3 sequence is CASSYSRGAVEDTQYF. CDR3 coding DNA: TGTGCCAGCAGTTACTCCCGAGGGGCAGTTGAGGATACGCAGTATTTT.